These T cell receptor beta chains were read from a single sample in a study of blood T cell repertoires in COVID-19. Sequencing was performed with immunoSEQ multiplex PCR; in TCRdb, only in-frame clones are kept and a portion is missing. This sample has around 260,000 clones, with less than 85% found just once. Source material: peripheral blood. These receptors were obtained from a man in his sixties who had recovered from COVID-19. The CDR3 runs from the conserved cysteine through the conserved F or W. A D gene is named only where the DNA matches it firmly. Not all rows give a size; the values are once, few, many and, for expanded clones, a class.

D gene	V gene	J gene	clone size	CDR3 protein	CDR3 DNA
TRBD1	TRBV9	TRBJ1-5	-	CASSVDRVVQPQHF	TGTGCCAGCAGCGTGGACAGGGTGGTTCAGCCCCAGCATTTT
TRBD1	TRBV6-5	TRBJ1-2	-	CASSTTGTGAGYTF	TGTGCCAGCAGCACCACCGGGACAGGGGCTGGCTACACCTTC
-	TRBV7-2	TRBJ2-5	-	CASQGGGNQETQYF	TGTGCCAGCCAGGGAGGGGGGAACCAAGAGACCCAGTACTTC
TRBD1	TRBV5-1	TRBJ2-7	-	CASSRTGSSYEQYF	TGCGCCAGCAGCAGGACAGGGTCGTCCTACGAGCAGTACTTC
TRBD1	TRBV9	TRBJ2-7	once	CASSPGDRSSYEQYF	TGTGCCAGCAGCCCCGGGGACAGGAGCTCCTACGAGCAGTACTTC
TRBD1	TRBV6-2/TRBV6-3	TRBJ1-5	-	CASSYPGQGEVQPQHF	TGTGCCAGCAGCTATCCGGGACAGGGTGAAGTTCAGCCCCAGCATTTT
-	TRBV5-4	TRBJ1-6	few	CASSLAGNYNSPLHF	TGTGCCAGCAGCTTGGCCGGGAACTATAATTCACCCCTCCACTTT
TRBD2	TRBV3-1/TRBV3-2	TRBJ2-1	-	CASSQAGGYEQFF	TGTGCCAGCAGCCAAGCGGGAGGGTATGAGCAGTTCTTC
TRBD1	TRBV16	TRBJ1-2	-	CASSQSGGYGYTF	TGTGCCAGCAGCCAGTCAGGGGGGTATGGCTACACCTTC
-	TRBV5-1	TRBJ1-4	-	CASSSERQPTNEKLFF	TGCGCCAGCAGCTCAGAAAGACAGCCAACTAATGAAAAACTGTTTTTT
-	TRBV12-3/TRBV12-4	TRBJ2-7	-	CASRSSRHEQYF	TGTGCCAGCAGGTCATCGAGACATGAGCAGTACTTC
TRBD1	TRBV7-9	TRBJ1-1	once	CASSPGTGRSTEAFF	TGTGCCAGCAGCCCAGGGACAGGGAGGAGCACTGAAGCTTTCTTT
-	TRBV7-9	TRBJ2-1	-	CASSPTGNEQFF	TGTGCCAGCAGCCCAACAGGAAATGAGCAGTTCTTC
-	TRBV6-5	TRBJ1-2	-	CASKPGQTYGYTF	TGTGCCAGCAAGCCGGGACAAACCTATGGCTACACCTTC
-	TRBV5-6	TRBJ1-1	-	CASVGRGPRAFF	TGTGCCAGCGTCGGGAGGGGCCCTCGCGCTTTCTTT
TRBD2	TRBV5-4	TRBJ2-1	-	CASSLRTRRDIRTNEQFF	TGTGCCAGCAGCTTAAGGACTAGGAGGGATATCAGAACCAATGAGCAGTTCTTC
TRBD1	TRBV7-9	TRBJ1-3	-	CASSRGQGASGNTIYF	TGTGCCAGCAGCCGGGGACAGGGGGCTTCTGGAAACACCATATATTTT